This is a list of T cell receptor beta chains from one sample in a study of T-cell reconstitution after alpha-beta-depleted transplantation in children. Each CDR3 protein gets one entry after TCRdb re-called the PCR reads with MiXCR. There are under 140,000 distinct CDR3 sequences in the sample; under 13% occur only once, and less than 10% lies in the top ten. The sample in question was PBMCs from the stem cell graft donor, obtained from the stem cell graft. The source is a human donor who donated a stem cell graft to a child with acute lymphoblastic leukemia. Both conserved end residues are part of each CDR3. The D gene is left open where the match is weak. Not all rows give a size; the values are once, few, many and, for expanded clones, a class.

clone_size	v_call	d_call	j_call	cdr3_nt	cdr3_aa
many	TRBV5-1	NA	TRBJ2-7	TGCGCCAGCAGCCAACAGACGGCATCCTACGAGCAGTACTTC	CASSQQTASYEQYF
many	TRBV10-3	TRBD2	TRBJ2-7	TGTGCCATCAGTGACTTAGCGGGAATTCGGTACGAGCAGTACTTC	CAISDLAGIRYEQYF
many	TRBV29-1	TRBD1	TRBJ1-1	TGCAGCGTTCGACAGGGGAGCACTGAAGCTTTCTTT	CSVRQGSTEAFF
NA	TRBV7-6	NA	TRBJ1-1	TGTGCCAGCAGCTTAGGGCCCCAGGGGCCCAACACTGAAGCTTTCTTT	CASSLGPQGPNTEAFF
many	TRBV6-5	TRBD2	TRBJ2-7	TGTGCCAGCAGGGCGGGAGGCTATGAGCAGTACTTC	CASRAGGYEQYF
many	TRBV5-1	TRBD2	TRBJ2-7	TGCGCCAGCAGCTTACAACATAGCGGGAGAAAACCCCAGCAAGACTACGAGCAGTACTTC	CASSLQHSGRKPQQDYEQYF
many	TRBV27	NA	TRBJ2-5	TGTGCCAGCAGTCCACTCCCAGTTGAGACCCAGTACTTC	CASSPLPVETQYF
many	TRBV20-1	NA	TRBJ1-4	TGCAGTGCTAAGGGGCAGACGAATGAAAAACTGTTTTTT	CSAKGQTNEKLFF
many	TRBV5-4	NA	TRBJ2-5	TGTGCCAGCAGCTTGGTCGGAAGGGGGGAGGAGACCCAGTACTTC	CASSLVGRGEETQYF
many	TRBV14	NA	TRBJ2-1	TGTGCCAGCAGCCAAGAGAACGTCGGTGAGCAGTTCTTC	CASSQENVGEQFF
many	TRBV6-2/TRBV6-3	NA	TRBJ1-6	TGTGCCAGCAGTTACTCACAGTTCTATAATTCACCCCTCCACTTT	CASSYSQFYNSPLHF
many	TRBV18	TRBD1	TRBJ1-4	TGTGCCAGCTTGCAAGCAGGGGGGAAAGAAAAACTGTTTTTT	CASLQAGGKEKLFF
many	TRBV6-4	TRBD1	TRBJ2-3	TGTGCCAGCAGTGTAGACAGGGCCGATACGCAGTATTTT	CASSVDRADTQYF
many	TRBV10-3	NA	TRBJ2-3	TGTGCCATCAGTGGGGGCGGGCCAGGCCTCGCTAGCACAGATACGCAGTATTTT	CAISGGGPGLASTDTQYF
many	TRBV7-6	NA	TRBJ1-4	TGTGCCAGCAGCCACCCGGCCGCGACTAATGAAAAACTGTTTTTT	CASSHPAATNEKLFF
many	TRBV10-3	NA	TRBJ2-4	TGTGCCATCAGTGTTGGAGGGTCGAACATTCAGTACTTC	CAISVGGSNIQYF
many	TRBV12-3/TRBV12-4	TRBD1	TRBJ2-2	TGTGCCAGCAGTTTGAGGACAGGGGGCACCGGGGAGCTGTTTTTT	CASSLRTGGTGELFF
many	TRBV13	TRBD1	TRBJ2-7	TGTGCCAGCAGCCCCCAGGGGGGACAGGCGGACGAGCAGTACTTC	CASSPQGGQADEQYF
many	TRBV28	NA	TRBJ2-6	TGTGCCAGCAGCGACTCTGGGGCCAACGTCCTGACTTTC	CASSDSGANVLTF
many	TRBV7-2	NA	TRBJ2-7	TGTGCCAGCAGCCCCTTCGTGGTCTACGAGCAGTACTTC	CASSPFVVYEQYF
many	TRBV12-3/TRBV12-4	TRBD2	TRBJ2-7	TGTGCCAGCTCTGTAGGGACTAAGTCCTACGAGCAGTACTTC	CASSVGTKSYEQYF
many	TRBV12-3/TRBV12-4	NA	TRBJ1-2	TGTGCCAGCAGCGAAACAGGGTTGGTTTACGATGGCTACACCTTC	CASSETGLVYDGYTF
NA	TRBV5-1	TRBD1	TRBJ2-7	TGCGCCAGCAGCTTGGTCGGGACAGGGGGCTACGAGCAGTACTTC	CASSLVGTGGYEQYF
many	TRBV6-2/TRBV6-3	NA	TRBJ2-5	TGTGCCAGCAGTTGGGGGACTCCAAGCGGGACCCAGTACTTC	CASSWGTPSGTQYF
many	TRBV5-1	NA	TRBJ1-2	TGCGCCAGCAGCTTGACCCCCACAGGAGTCTATGGCTACACCTTC	CASSLTPTGVYGYTF
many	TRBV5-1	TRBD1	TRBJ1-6	TGCGCCAGCAGCTTGGCAGGGGGGCTGACCAGCTCCTATAATTCACCCCTCCACTTT	CASSLAGGLTSSYNSPLHF
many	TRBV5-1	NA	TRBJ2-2	TGCGCCAGCAGCTTGGGAGGCAGGGCCAACACCGGGGAGCTGTTTTTT	CASSLGGRANTGELFF
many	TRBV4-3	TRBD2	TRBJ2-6	TGCGCCAGCAGCCAATACCGACTAGCGGGGTCCGGGGCCAACGTCCTGACTTTC	CASSQYRLAGSGANVLTF
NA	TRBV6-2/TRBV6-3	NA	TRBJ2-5	TGTGCCAGCAGTTACTCGTGGGGATCCGGAGAGACCCAGTACTTC	CASSYSWGSGETQYF
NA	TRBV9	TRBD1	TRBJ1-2	TGTGCCAGCAGCGTAGAGGGACAGGGCGACTATGGCTACACCTTC	CASSVEGQGDYGYTF
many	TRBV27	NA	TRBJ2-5	TGTGCCAGCAGTTTAGTGGTACAAGAGACCCAGTACTTC	CASSLVVQETQYF
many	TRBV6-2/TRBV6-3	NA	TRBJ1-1	TGTGCCAGCAGACAGGATATGAACACTGAAGCTTTCTTT	CASRQDMNTEAFF
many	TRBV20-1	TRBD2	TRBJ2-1	TGCAGTGCTCCAGGACTAGCGGGAGGGAACACCTCCTACAATGAGCAGTTCTTC	CSAPGLAGGNTSYNEQFF
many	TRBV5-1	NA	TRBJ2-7	TGCGCCAGCAGCTTGGCCCCGGACGAGCAGTACTTC	CASSLAPDEQYF
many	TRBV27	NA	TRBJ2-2	TGTGCCAGCAGTTATGGCGCCGGGGAGCTGTTTTTT	CASSYGAGELFF
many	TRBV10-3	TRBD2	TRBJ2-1	TGTGCGTCGGGAGGGTCCTACAATGAGCAGTTCTTC	CASGGSYNEQFF
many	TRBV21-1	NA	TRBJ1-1	TGTGCCAGCAGCAAAGAGGGGACAGGGGTCGCCGGATGGATGAACACTGAAGCTTTCTTT	CASSKEGTGVAGWMNTEAFF
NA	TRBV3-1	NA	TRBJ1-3	TGTGCCAGCGGATTAGCTGGAAACACCATATATTTT	CASGLAGNTIYF
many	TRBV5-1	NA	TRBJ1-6	TGCGCCAGCAGCGGAGGGGTGTCGGATAATTCACCCCTCCACTTT	CASSGGVSDNSPLHF
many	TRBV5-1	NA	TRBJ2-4	TGCGCCAGCAGCTTGTCTGAGGGAAGGGACATTCAGTACTTC	CASSLSEGRDIQYF
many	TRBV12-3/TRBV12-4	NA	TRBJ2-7	TGTGCCAGCAGCTTGACCGCCTACGAGCAGTACTTC	CASSLTAYEQYF
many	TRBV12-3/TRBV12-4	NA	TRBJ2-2	TGTGCCAGCAGTGGGACCGGGGAGCTGTTTTTT	CASSGTGELFF
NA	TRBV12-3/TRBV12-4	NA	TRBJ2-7	TGTGCCAGCAGTGGGGACGGTCCGGAGTTTTGGTACTTC	CASSGDGPEFWYF
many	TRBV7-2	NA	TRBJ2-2	TGTGCCAGCAGCTATTACGCAATTAGGGGGGAGCTGTTTTTT	CASSYYAIRGELFF
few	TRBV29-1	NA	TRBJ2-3	TGCAGCTTGGGTAGCGACAGCACAGATACGCAGTATTTT	CSLGSDSTDTQYF
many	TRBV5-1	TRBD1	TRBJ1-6	TGCGCCAGCAGCCTGACCGGGACAGGTGTTAATTCACCCCTCCACTTT	CASSLTGTGVNSPLHF
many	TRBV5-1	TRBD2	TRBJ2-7	TGCGCCAGCAGCCCCCGCCGAGGAGCGGGGGGCGGGAACGAGCAGTACTTC	CASSPRRGAGGGNEQYF
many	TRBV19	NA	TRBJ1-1	TGTGCCAGTAGTATTATGGGCCGTGAAGCTTTCTTT	CASSIMGREAFF
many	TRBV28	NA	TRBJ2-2	TGTGCCGCCGGCGGACCGAACACCGGGGAGCTGTTTTTT	CAAGGPNTGELFF
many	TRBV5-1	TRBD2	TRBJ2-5	TGCGCCAGCAGCGCGGGACTAGCGGGAGGGCCAGGGACCCAGTACTTC	CASSAGLAGGPGTQYF
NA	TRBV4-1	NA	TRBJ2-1	TGCGCCAGCAGCCAAGAAAGGCGGGGGCCTCGCAATGAGCAGTTCTTC	CASSQERRGPRNEQFF
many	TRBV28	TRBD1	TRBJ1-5	TGTGCCAGCAGTTTGAGGGACAGAGCTAATCAGCCCCAGCATTTT	CASSLRDRANQPQHF
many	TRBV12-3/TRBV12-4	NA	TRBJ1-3	TGTGCCAGCAGTTGGTCCGGGGCCGGGAACACCATATATTTT	CASSWSGAGNTIYF
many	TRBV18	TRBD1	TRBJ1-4	TGTGCCAGCTCGCCGCAGGGTACACAGGGGGAAAAACTGTTTTTT	CASSPQGTQGEKLFF